The next 18 T cell receptor beta chains were all read from a single sample in a study of blood T cell repertoires in COVID-19. Sequencing used immunoSEQ multiplex PCR; TCRdb keeps in-frame clones, though not all of them. Found here are some 230,000 clones, 70% to 90% of them singletons; the top ten hold 2.9%. Material: peripheral blood. These receptors were obtained from a man between 50 and 59 years old who had recovered from COVID-19.

The V and J genes are TRBV18 and TRBJ2-3; 7 bases are a match to TRBD1. The CDR3 totals 16 residues. Trimming took 3 bases from V and 3 from J; bases not matched to a gene: 9. Germline V gives CDR1 KGHSH, CDR2 LQKENI. The CDR3 nucleotides read TGTGCCAGCTCACCGATAAGACAGGGTGATACAGATACGCAGTATTTT. Its protein product is CASSPIRQGDTDTQYF.

This chain links TRBV10-3 with TRBJ2-3; D might be TRBD2 (6 bases). The CDR3 is 15 amino acids. V was shortened by 4 bases and J by 2 bases, with 13 bases between the two germline ends. The germline V gene has CDR1 ENHRY and CDR2 SYGVKD. The CDR3 loop reads CAISGRDSFTDTQYF. CDR3 coding DNA: TGTGCCATCAGTGGCCGGGACTCTTTCACAGATACGCAGTATTTT.

V usage is TRBV7-9 and J usage is TRBJ2-4; 10 bases are a match to TRBD2. The germline V gene has CDR1 SEHNR and CDR2 FQNEAQ (reference sequence). Trimming at V came to 3 bases and at J to 6 bases, leaving 8 bases not matched to a gene. This CDR3 region has 16 residues. The CDR3 DNA reads as TGTGCCAGCAGCTTTACTAGCGGGAAAAGAGGAAACATTCAGTACTTC. Protein sequence: CASSFTSGKRGNIQYF.

The rearrangement uses TRBV2 and TRBJ2-7; TRBD1 might be the D (5 bases). V was cut by 5 bases and J by 2 bases, with 10 bases left in between. The CDR3 loop spans 13 amino acids. Per germline, CDR1 SNHLY and CDR2 FYNNEI. The CDR3 loop reads CASSPTVTYEQYF. The CDR3 DNA reads TGTGCCAGCAGTCCGACAGTAACCTACGAGCAGTACTTC.

The CDR3 loop is CASSLPGWTEAFF. DNA for the CDR3: TGTGCCAGCAGTTTACCGGGGTGGACTGAAGCTTTCTTT. The chain has TRBV28 and TRBJ1-1, with D uncertain. From germline, CDR1 is MDHEN and CDR2 SYDVKM. Trimming cost V 2 bases and J 5 bases, with 9 bases left between them. This CDR3 contains 13 residues.

The rearrangement joins TRBV5-1 to TRBJ1-3; D might be TRBD1 (6 bases). The germline V and J ends were trimmed by 0 bases and 0 bases, with 10 bases remaining between them. Germline V gene lookup returns CDR1 SGHRS and CDR2 YFSETQ. The CDR3 loop spans 16 amino acids. CDR3: CASSLGQVNSGNTIYF. In DNA form, the CDR3 reads TGCGCCAGCAGCTTGGGACAGGTCAACTCTGGAAACACCATATATTTT.

This CDR3 is CASSLRLAKETQYF. The CDR3 coding sequence is TGTGCCAGCAGCTTAAGGCTAGCGAAAGAGACCCAGTACTTC. The chain combines TRBV5-4 with TRBJ2-5; D perhaps matches TRBD2 (6 bases). V gave up 2 bases and J gave up 3 bases, with 11 bases separating them. Germline V CDR1 and CDR2: SGHNT, YYREEE (reference sequence). CDR3 length: 14 amino acids. The full variable domain, completed using reference TRBV5-4 and TRBJ2-5, is ETGVTQSPTHLIKTRGQQVTLRCSSQSGHNTVSWYQQALGQGPQFIFQYYREEENGRGNFPPRFSGLQFPNYSSELNVNALELDDSALYLCASSLRLAKETQYFGPGTRLLVL.

This rearrangement joins TRBV6-6 to TRBJ1-4; the match to TRBD1 covers 8 bases. CDR1 and CDR2 (germline): MNHNY, SVGAGI (reference sequence). V was pared by 5 bases and J by 8 bases, with 13 bases of the junction left unmatched. This CDR3 has 16 residues. CDR3 loop: CASSIQQGGEQEKLFF. The CDR3 DNA is TGTGCCAGCAGTATCCAACAGGGGGGAGAGCAGGAAAAACTGTTTTTT.

This rearrangement joins TRBV7-2 to TRBJ2-7, with 7 bases fitting TRBD2. The CDR3 contains 15 residues. Trimming took 1 base from V and 3 from J; bases not matched to a gene: 6. The germline CDR1 and CDR2 sequences are SGHTA and FQGNSA. CDR3 in amino acids: CASSLGASGNYEQYF. For the CDR3, the DNA is TGTGCCAGCAGCTTAGGGGCTAGCGGAAACTACGAGCAGTACTTC. The variable domain in full, completed from reference TRBV7-2 and TRBJ2-7, reads GAGVSQSPSNKVTEKGKDVELRCDPISGHTALYWYRQSLGQGLEFLIYFQGNSAPDKSGLPSDRFSAERTGGSVSTLTIQRTQQEDSAVYLCASSLGASGNYEQYFGPGTRLTVT.

V usage is TRBV19 and J usage is TRBJ2-4; 16 bases line up with TRBD2. The CDR3 contains 18 residues. Germline V gives CDR1 LNHDA, CDR2 SQIVND (reference sequence). With 4 bases clipped from V and 0 bases from J, the junction kept 3 bases outside the gene matches. The CDR3 DNA follows: TGTGCCAGTAGTACGGGACTAGCGGGAGGGGTAGCCAAAAACATTCAGTACTTC. It translates to CASSTGLAGGVAKNIQYF.

The rearrangement links TRBV29-1 to TRBJ1-2; D might be TRBD1 (5 bases). Germline CDR1 SQVTM, CDR2 ANQGSEA. The CDR3 runs to 13 residues. Trimming took off 1 base at V and 7 bases at J, with 13 bases between the two ends. CDR3 in DNA: TGCAGCGTTGAAGTTATGGGGCGCGGTGGCTACACCTTC. It translates to CSVEVMGRGGYTF.

This clone was counted a single time. The chain recombines TRBV29-1 with TRBJ1-1; possibly TRBD1 for D (6 bases). The V gene's germline CDR1 is SQVTM and CDR2 ANQGSEA. V shed 4 bases and J shed 4 bases, with 16 bases lying between them. The CDR3 is made up of 14 amino acids. The CDR3 region has the DNA TGCAGCGTTGCTGGGGGGGCGGGAGTCACTGAAGCTTTCTTT. Translated, it gives CSVAGGAGVTEAFF.

This chain joins TRBV5-1 and TRBJ2-2; TRBD2 is a possible D gene (6 bases). Trimming removed 4 bases at V and 4 bases at J, with 17 bases between. The CDR3 consists of 16 residues. The germline V gene has CDR1 SGHRS and CDR2 YFSETQ. The CDR3 sequence is CASSLSPQGGTGELFF. CDR3 bases: TGCGCCAGCAGCCTTTCCCCCCAGGGAGGCACCGGGGAGCTGTTTTTT.

This chain uses TRBV2 with TRBJ1-5; a weak D match, TRBD1 (5 bases). Trimming shortened V by 6 bases and J by 9 bases, and 21 bases separated the two germline ends. This CDR3 is 15 amino acids long. Germline CDR1 SNHLY, CDR2 FYNNEI. The CDR3 is CASSSNPGGGWPQHF. CDR3 in DNA: TGTGCCAGCAGCTCAAACCCCGGGGGGGGGTGGCCCCAGCATTTT. Looking up the rest from reference TRBV2 and TRBJ1-5 gives the full variable domain: EPEVTQTPSHQVTQMGQEVILRCVPISNHLYFYWYRQILGQKVEFLVSFYNNEISEKSEIFDDQFSVERPDGSNFTLKIRSTKLEDSAMYFCASSSNPGGGWPQHFGDGTRLSIL.

The V call is TRBV28, the J call TRBJ1-4; D is perhaps TRBD1 (5 bases). The CDR3 is 17 amino acids. Per germline, CDR1 MDHEN and CDR2 SYDVKM. V shed 6 bases and J shed 2 bases, with 19 bases lying between them. CDR3 in amino acids: CASSPPWRGSTNEKLFF. The DNA of the CDR3 is TGTGCCAGCAGCCCCCCATGGCGGGGGTCGACTAATGAAAAACTGTTTTTT.

The chain uses TRBV27 and TRBJ1-1; 8 nucleotides agree with TRBD1. The CDR3 has 15 residues. Germline trimming cut 4 bases from V and 2 bases from J; bases unmatched to any gene: 6. Per germline, CDR1 MNHEY and CDR2 SMNVEV (reference sequence). CDR3 sequence: CASSSGQVSNTEAFF. CDR3 bases: TGTGCCAGCAGTTCGGGACAGGTGTCAAACACTGAAGCTTTCTTT.

The V gene is TRBV4-2, the J gene TRBJ2-7, with 7 bases that match TRBD2. V was pared by 1 base and J by 0 bases, with 3 bases of the junction left unmatched. Germline V gene data show CDR1 as LGHNA and CDR2 as YNFKEQ. The CDR3 covers 15 residues. CDR3 in amino acids: CASSQGLAASYEQYF. CDR3 nucleotides: TGTGCCAGCAGCCAAGGCCTAGCGGCCTCCTACGAGCAGTACTTC.

The rearrangement links TRBV10-3 to TRBJ2-3, with 13 bases lining up with TRBD2. The V and J ends lost 9 bases and 2 bases, in that order; junction bases with no gene match: 2. This CDR3 has 14 residues. CDR1 ENHRY and CDR2 SYGVKD come from the germline V gene. The CDR3 DNA follows: TGTGCCATAGGACTAGCGGGGGACACAGATACGCAGTATTTT. Amino acids: CAIGLAGDTDTQYF.